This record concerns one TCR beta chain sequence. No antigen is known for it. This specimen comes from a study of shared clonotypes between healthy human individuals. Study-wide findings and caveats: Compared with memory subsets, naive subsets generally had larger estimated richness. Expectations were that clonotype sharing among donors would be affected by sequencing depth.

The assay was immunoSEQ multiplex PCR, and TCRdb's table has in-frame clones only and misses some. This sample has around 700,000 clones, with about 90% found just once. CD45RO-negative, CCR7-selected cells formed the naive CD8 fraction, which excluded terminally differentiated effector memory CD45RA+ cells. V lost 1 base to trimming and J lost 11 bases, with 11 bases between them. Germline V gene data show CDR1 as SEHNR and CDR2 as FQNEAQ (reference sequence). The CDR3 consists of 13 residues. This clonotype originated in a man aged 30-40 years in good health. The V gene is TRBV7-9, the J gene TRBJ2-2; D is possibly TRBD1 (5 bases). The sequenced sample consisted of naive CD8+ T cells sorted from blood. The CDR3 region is CASSLEGRKELFF. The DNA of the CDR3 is TGTGCCAGCAGCTTAGAGGGGCGGAAAGAGCTGTTTTTT.